This T cell receptor (beta chain) is drawn from a study of shared clonotypes between healthy human individuals. Sequencing used immunoSEQ multiplex PCR; TCRdb keeps in-frame clones, though not all of them. The sample yields 150,000 to 200,000 clones, about 93% seen once. Study results and caveats: With four donors compared, around 5% of naive CD4 clonotypes were shared. Non-shared clonotypes had lower generation probabilities than clonotypes shared by all four sorted-subset donors.

This clone is a singleton in its sample. Its antigen is undetermined. Sequenced material: naive CD4+ T cells sorted from blood. The subset: CD45RA+ positively selected. This clonotype was sampled from a woman in her 30s in good health.

CDR3 nucleotides: TGTGCCAGCACTGACTTGGATCAGCCCCAGCATTTT. Amino acid sequence: CASTDLDQPQHF. The J gene is TRBJ1-5, the V gene TRBV6-1; D is unclear. The germline gives CDR1 MNHNS, CDR2 SASEGT. Trimming took 7 bases from V and 5 from J, leaving 9 bases between them. CDR3 size: 12 residues.